These T cell receptor beta chains were read from a single sample in a study of blood T cell repertoires in COVID-19. Sequencing was performed with immunoSEQ multiplex PCR; in TCRdb, only in-frame clones are kept and a portion is missing. The sample shows around 100,000 clones, about 80% of them seen only once. The sample comprised peripheral blood. The receptors originated from a human donor in a cohort sampled during active COVID-19. Both conserved end residues are part of each CDR3. A D gene is named only where the DNA matches it firmly. Not every row has a clone size; where given, it reads once, few, many or a size class.

V,J,size,D,DNA,CDR3
TRBV20-1,TRBJ1-1,.,.,TGCAGTGCTAGTTTCGGGGGGCGTACTGAAGCTTTCTTT,CSASFGGRTEAFF
TRBV27,TRBJ1-4,.,.,TGTGCCAGCGGCAGGGCCCCAACTAATGAAAAACTGTTTTTT,CASGRAPTNEKLFF
TRBV9,TRBJ1-4,.,.,TGTGCCAGCAGCCCTTCCCAGGTTGAGGGTGAAAAACTGTTTTTT,CASSPSQVEGEKLFF
TRBV1,TRBJ2-1,.,.,TGCACCAGCAGCCAAGAAATTCCGGGAGGGCAATACAATGAGCAGTTCTTC,CTSSQEIPGGQYNEQFF
TRBV5-4,TRBJ1-3,.,TRBD1,TGTGCCAGCAGCTTGTTACAGGGGCCTGGAAACACCATATATTTT,CASSLLQGPGNTIYF
TRBV7-8,TRBJ2-3,few,.,TGTGCCAGCAGCCCCCAGGGTTACTACACAGATACGCAGTATTTT,CASSPQGYYTDTQYF
TRBV20-1,TRBJ1-3,.,.,TGCAGTGCGATGACAGGAAACACCATATATTTT,CSAMTGNTIYF
TRBV29-1,TRBJ2-1,.,.,TGCAGCGTTGGAGGGCAGGGGAACTCCTACAATGAGCAGTTCTTC,CSVGGQGNSYNEQFF
TRBV19,TRBJ2-1,.,TRBD2,TGTGCCAGTAGTCCCCCCGGGAGGGGGTCCTACAATGAGCAGTTCTTC,CASSPPGRGSYNEQFF
TRBV3-1/TRBV3-2,TRBJ2-1,.,.,TGTGCCAGCAGTCCCCTCGGCAGGTACAATGAGCAGTTCTTC,CASSPLGRYNEQFF
TRBV15,TRBJ2-5,.,TRBD2,TGTGCCACCAGCAGAGATTTGGCGGGAGGGGGAGAGACCCAGTACTTC,CATSRDLAGGGETQYF
TRBV5-1,TRBJ2-7,.,.,TGCGCCAGCAGCTTCGAAACAGTGAGCTCCTACGAGCAGTACTTC,CASSFETVSSYEQYF
TRBV11-2,TRBJ1-1,once,.,TGTGCCAGCAGCTTGGCAGGAAGGAACACTGAAGCTTTCTTT,CASSLAGRNTEAFF
TRBV5-1,TRBJ2-3,.,.,TGCGCCAGCAGTTCTGCTATCGCGGCTAGCACAGATACGCAGTATTTT,CASSSAIAASTDTQYF
TRBV7-9,TRBJ2-5,.,.,TGTGCCAGCAGCTTAGCCCTTCGGGGGCAAGAGACCCAGTACTTC,CASSLALRGQETQYF
TRBV5-1,TRBJ2-2,.,.,TGCGCCAGCACCCAGTGGGCAGGGTCGAACACCGGGGAGCTGTTTTTT,CASTQWAGSNTGELFF
TRBV27,TRBJ2-1,.,TRBD2,TGTGCCAGCAGTATCTTGACTAGCGGGAGGCACAATGAGCAGTTCTTC,CASSILTSGRHNEQFF
TRBV2,TRBJ2-1,once,.,TGTGCCAGCAGGCGGGCTGAGGACGGTGAGCAGTTCTTC,CASRRAEDGEQFF
TRBV27,TRBJ2-7,.,.,TGTGCCAGCAGATCTTGGGTAGCCCGGGGCGAGCAGTACTTC,CASRSWVARGEQYF
TRBV7-3,TRBJ2-1,.,.,TGTGCCAGCAGCTCCCCCCGGGACAAAGCCAATGAGCAGTTCTTC,CASSSPRDKANEQFF
TRBV18,TRBJ1-6,.,.,TGTGCCAGCTCGCCTCGACAGCGCCGGAGCTCCTATAATTCACCCCTCCACTTT,CASSPRQRRSSYNSPLHF
TRBV5-1,TRBJ2-5,.,TRBD1,TGCGCCAGCAGCTTGGGACCCGGGACAGGGGAAGAGACCCAGTACTTC,CASSLGPGTGEETQYF
TRBV6-5,TRBJ1-3,.,.,TGTGCCAGCCTGAGCTCGGGAAACACCATATATTTT,CASLSSGNTIYF
TRBV23-1,TRBJ1-2,.,.,TGCGCCAGCAGTCCGCGTGGCTACACCTTC,CASSPRGYTF
TRBV9,TRBJ2-7,.,TRBD2,TGTGCCAGCAGCGTAGGGCTAGCGGGAGGGCCAGGCGAGCAGTACTTC,CASSVGLAGGPGEQYF
TRBV3-1/TRBV3-2,TRBJ2-1,.,TRBD2,TGTGCCAGCAGCCAAGACCCTAGCGGGAGGTTTGAGCAGTTCTTC,CASSQDPSGRFEQFF
TRBV7-2,TRBJ1-1,once,TRBD1,TGTGCCAGCAGCTTAGCTGGACAGGTGAACACTGAAGCTTTCTTT,CASSLAGQVNTEAFF
TRBV7-8,TRBJ1-1,.,TRBD1,TGTGCCAGCAGCCCACAGGGGACTGAAGCTTTCTTT,CASSPQGTEAFF
TRBV6-5,TRBJ1-5,.,.,TGTGCCAGCAGACTAACGGTTAGCAATCAGCCCCAGCATTTT,CASRLTVSNQPQHF
TRBV7-9,TRBJ2-1,once,TRBD1,TGTGCCAGCAGCTTAACCGGGACAGGGGATGGCAATGAGCAGTTCTTC,CASSLTGTGDGNEQFF
TRBV5-4,TRBJ1-4,.,.,TGTGCCAGCAGCTTGCAGGCTGGTGAAAAACTGTTTTTT,CASSLQAGEKLFF
TRBV28,TRBJ1-5,few,TRBD1,TGTGCCAGCAGTTCGACAGGGACGGATCAGCCCCAGCATTTT,CASSSTGTDQPQHF
TRBV11-2,TRBJ2-3,.,.,TGTGCCAGCAGCAAGAAGGGGGGGGCGCGACACCCAAGCACAGATACGCAGTATTTT,CASSKKGGARHPSTDTQYF
TRBV5-1,TRBJ1-4,once,.,TGCGCCAGCAGCTTCCAGGGTAATGAAAAACTGTTTTTT,CASSFQGNEKLFF
TRBV13,TRBJ1-2,.,TRBD1,TGTGCCAGCAGCTCCGGGACAGGGTACTATGGCTACACCTTC,CASSSGTGYYGYTF
TRBV9,TRBJ2-1,.,TRBD2,TGTGCCAGCAGCCTTCGGACTAGCGGGAGTCTCTACAATGAGCAGTTCTTC,CASSLRTSGSLYNEQFF
TRBV2,TRBJ1-2,.,.,TGTGCCAGCAGTGAAGGGACAACTATATGGGGCTACACCTTC,CASSEGTTIWGYTF
TRBV29-1,TRBJ1-2,.,.,TGCAGCGTTGTAGGCCAGGATGGCTACACCTTC,CSVVGQDGYTF
TRBV20-1,TRBJ2-7,.,.,TGCAGTGCTAGTTTGGCTAGCGTTGACGAGCAGTACTTC,CSASLASVDEQYF
TRBV11-2,TRBJ2-5,.,.,TGTGCCAGCAGCCCACCACCGGGAAAGCGGGAGACCCAGTACTTC,CASSPPPGKRETQYF
TRBV10-1,TRBJ2-3,.,TRBD1,TGCGCCAGCAACGTCCGGGACAGCAACACAGATACGCAGTATTTT,CASNVRDSNTDTQYF
TRBV24-1,TRBJ2-5,.,.,TGTGCCACCAGTGATTCGAACCTACAAGAGACCCAGTACTTC,CATSDSNLQETQYF
TRBV29-1,TRBJ1-4,.,TRBD1,TGCAGCGCCCTTGGACAGGGACATGAAAAACTGTTTTTT,CSALGQGHEKLFF
TRBV6-2/TRBV6-3,TRBJ2-1,.,TRBD2,TGTGCCAGCAGTCAGAGATACCCTAGCGGGGGGCTCGATAGCTCCTACAATGAGCAGTTCTTC,CASSQRYPSGGLDSSYNEQFF
TRBV6-6,TRBJ2-5,.,TRBD2,TGTGCCAGCAGTCCCCACCTTAGCGGGGGCCAAGAGACCCAGTACTTC,CASSPHLSGGQETQYF
TRBV14,TRBJ1-5,.,.,TGTGCCAGCAGTCAGTCACGCAATCAGCCCCAGCATTTT,CASSQSRNQPQHF
TRBV25-1,TRBJ1-2,.,TRBD1,TGTGCCAGCAGTGAATTAGGGGGCCCAATAGGCTACACCTTC,CASSELGGPIGYTF
TRBV12-3/TRBV12-4,TRBJ2-7,.,TRBD2,TGTGCCAGCCACGGGAGCGGGAGCTTCGAGCAGTACTTC,CASHGSGSFEQYF
TRBV5-1,TRBJ2-1,.,.,TGCGCCAGCAGCTTTCTGAATGAGCAGTTCTTC,CASSFLNEQFF
TRBV28,TRBJ1-1,.,.,TGTGCCAGCAGTTTTAGCCCAAACGGTGAAGCTTTCTTT,CASSFSPNGEAFF
TRBV3-1/TRBV3-2,TRBJ1-1,.,.,TGTGCCAGCAGCCGCTTCGGAGGGAGGAACACTGAAGCTTTCTTT,CASSRFGGRNTEAFF
TRBV6-5,TRBJ1-1,.,TRBD1,TGTGCCAGCGGGCGGACAGGGACTATGAACACTGAAGCTTTCTTT,CASGRTGTMNTEAFF
TRBV5-5,TRBJ2-5,.,TRBD2,TGTGCCAGCAGCCTAATAGCGGGAGGGCCTGAGACCCAGTACTTC,CASSLIAGGPETQYF
TRBV28,TRBJ1-4,.,.,TGTGCCAGCCTCCCCGGCGGAGCAACTAATGAAAAACTGTTTTTT,CASLPGGATNEKLFF
TRBV6-6,TRBJ1-5,.,.,TGTGCCACTAAACCACAGGGCAATCAGCCCCAGCATTTT,CATKPQGNQPQHF
TRBV2,TRBJ2-3,.,.,TGTGCCAGCAGTGACAGGGGCACAGATACGCAGTATTTT,CASSDRGTDTQYF
TRBV18,TRBJ1-5,.,TRBD1,TGTGCCAGCTCGTCAGGGGGACAGGGAAGTAATCAGCCCCAGCATTTT,CASSSGGQGSNQPQHF
TRBV6-4,TRBJ1-5,few,.,TGTGCCAGCAGTGAGGCAGGCAATCAGCCCCAGCATTTT,CASSEAGNQPQHF